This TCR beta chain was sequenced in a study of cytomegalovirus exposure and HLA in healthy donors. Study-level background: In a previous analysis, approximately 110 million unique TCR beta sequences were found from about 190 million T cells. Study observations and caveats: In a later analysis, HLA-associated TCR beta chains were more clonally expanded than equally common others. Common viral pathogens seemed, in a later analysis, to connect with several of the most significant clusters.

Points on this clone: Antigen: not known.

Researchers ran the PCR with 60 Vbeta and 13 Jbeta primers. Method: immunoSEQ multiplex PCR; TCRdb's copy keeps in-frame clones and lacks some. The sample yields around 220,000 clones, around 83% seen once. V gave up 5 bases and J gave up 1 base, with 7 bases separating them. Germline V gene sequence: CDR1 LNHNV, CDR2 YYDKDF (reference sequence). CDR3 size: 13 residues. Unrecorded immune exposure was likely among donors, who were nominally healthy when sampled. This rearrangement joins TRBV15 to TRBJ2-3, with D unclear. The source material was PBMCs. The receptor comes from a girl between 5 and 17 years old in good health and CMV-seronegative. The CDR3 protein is CATSPPGTDTQYF. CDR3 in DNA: TGTGCCACCAGCCCCCCCGGCACAGATACGCAGTATTTT.